The 12 T cell receptor beta chains listed next were all sequenced from one sample in a study of regulatory T cells in long-lasting Graves disease. For TCR beta, libraries came from iRepertoire HTBI primers and Arm-PCR of CDR3 regions. Via MiXCR, TCRdb re-called the multiplex PCR reads, giving one row per CDR3 protein. The table shows approximately 540,000 distinct CDR3 sequences, with around 12% occurring only once. Described time point: newly diagnosed GD, antithyroid drugs for less than 3 months. PBMC-derived RNA was used for the TCR library. These same records also appear under a second study, on T cells in Graves' hyperthyroidism and ophthalmopathy.

The specimen was peripheral blood mononuclear cells (PBMCs), collected at new diagnosis, from a patient treated with antithyroid drugs. The origin of the receptors is a young woman with Graves disease.

This clonotype has a count of ten or more. This chain joins TRBV27 and TRBJ1-5, with D possibly matching TRBD1 (6 bases). Germline V CDR1 and CDR2: MNHEY, SMNVEV (reference sequence). The length of the CDR3 is 16 residues. Trimming cost V 3 bases and J 4 bases, with 16 bases left between them. CDR3 sequence: CASSFRRQDGNQPQHF. The CDR3 DNA follows: TGTGCCAGCAGTTTTCGCCGACAGGATGGTAATCAGCCCCAGCATTTT.

The chain recombines TRBV7-9 with TRBJ2-4, with D perhaps matching TRBD1 (5 bases). V was cut by 10 bases and J by 0 bases, with 16 bases left in between. The V gene's germline CDR1 is SEHNR and CDR2 FQNEAQ (reference sequence). CDR3 length equals 15 residues. The CDR3, as DNA: TGTGCCACCATAGGGGAACCGGAAGCCAAAAACATTCAGTACTTC. Protein: CATIGEPEAKNIQYF.

As regards this clonotype: Possible read error: a much larger clone is one base away. The chain is built from TRBV7-3 and TRBJ2-1; 7 positions agree with TRBD2. There are 15 residues in the CDR3. The germline gives CDR1 SGHTA, CDR2 FQGTGA. V lost 5 bases to trimming and J lost 7 bases; unmatched junction nucleotides: 11. The CDR3 reads CASSLPAGKGNEQFF. The DNA for the CDR3 is TGTGCCAGCAGCCTACCAGCGGGAAAGGGGAATGAGCAGTTCTTC. The full variable domain, in which reference TRBV7-3 and TRBJ2-1 provide the parts outside the CDR3, is GAGVSQTPSNKVTEKGKYVELRCDPISGHTALYWYRQSLGQGPEFLIYFQGTGAADDSGLPNDRFFAVRPEGSVSTLKIQRTERGDSAVYLCASSLPAGKGNEQFFGPGTRLTVL.

This clonotype was detected ten times or more. The V call is TRBV6-2 or TRBV6-3, the J call TRBJ1-1; D not resolved. V was cut by 7 bases and J by 5 bases, with 17 bases left in between. Germline values: CDR1 MNHEY, CDR2 SVGEGT. The CDR3 consists of 14 residues. In nucleotides, the CDR3 is TGTGCCAGCAAACCCGGCCAGTTGGAGACTGAAGCTTTCTTT. Its translation: CASKPGQLETEAFF.

This clonotype was counted at least ten times. This rearrangement joins TRBV6-5 to TRBJ2-3; D is uncertain. The CDR3 runs 17 residues. Germline V lookup: CDR1 MNHEY, CDR2 SVGAGI. Trimming cost V 0 bases and J 2 bases, with 15 bases left between them. The CDR3 DNA is TGTGCCAGCAGTTACTCAGCGACCACCCGACTCACAGATACGCAGTATTTT. Amino acid sequence: CASSYSATTRLTDTQYF.

V and J are TRBV5-1 and TRBJ1-6, with D perhaps matching TRBD1 (5 bases). Germline lookup yields CDR1 SGHRS and CDR2 YFSETQ. Trimming removed 1 base from V and 9 bases from J, with 11 bases in between. The CDR3 is 14 amino acids. This CDR3 reads CASSLQGVGSPLHF. The CDR3, as DNA: TGCGCCAGCAGCTTGCAGGGTGTCGGTTCACCCCTCCACTTT.

This clonotype was found a few times. In nucleotides, the CDR3 is TGTGCCAGCTCACCTAACGGACGGCGCTCTGGAAACACCATATATTTT. This translates into CASSPNGRRSGNTIYF. The chain uses TRBV18 and TRBJ1-3, with unresolved D. The CDR3 runs to 16 residues. V was cut by 3 bases and J by 0 bases, with 12 bases left in between. CDR1 and CDR2 (germline): KGHSH, LQKENI.

This clonotype was counted at least ten times. The V gene is TRBV30, the J gene TRBJ1-1; the D is unclear. The CDR3 runs to 13 residues. The V gene lost 1 base and the J gene lost 1 base, with 7 bases spanning the gap. CDR1 is GTSNPN and CDR2 is SVGIG in the germline V gene (reference sequence). CDR3 bases: TGTGCCTGGAGTGGAGGGAAGAACACTGAAGCTTTCTTT. This translates into CAWSGGKNTEAFF.

This clonotype was picked up many times. This chain connects TRBV30 to TRBJ2-1; possibly TRBD1 for D (5 bases). The CDR3 extends over 14 amino acids. Germline CDR1 reads GTSNPN; CDR2 reads SVGIG (reference sequence). V lost 0 bases to trimming and J lost 9 bases, with 15 bases between them. The CDR3 sequence: CAWSVRPGLTEQFF. The DNA of the CDR3 is TGTGCCTGGAGTGTACGTCCAGGGCTCACTGAGCAGTTCTTC.

This clonotype was observed at least ten times. This chain joins TRBV10-3 and TRBJ2-5, with 10 bases lining up with TRBD2. Germline CDR1 is ENHRY and CDR2 is SYGVKD. This CDR3 region has 17 residues. The V and J ends lost 3 bases and 1 base, in that order; junction bases with no gene match: 8. CDR3 sequence (DNA): TGTGCCATCAGTGACCCGCCGACTAGCGGGCCCCAAGAGACCCAGTACTTC. Its protein is CAISDPPTSGPQETQYF.

The chain couples TRBV4-1 to TRBJ2-3; TRBD2 aligns across 7 bases. There are 15 residues in the CDR3. Germline assignment: CDR1 MGHRA and CDR2 YSYEKL. J gave up 0 bases and V 6 bases, and 6 bases lay outside the gene matches. The CDR3 is CASRFSGTSTDTQYF. The CDR3 bases are TGCGCCAGCAGGTTCAGCGGGACTAGCACAGATACGCAGTATTTT.

This clonotype was seen many times. The rearrangement links TRBV28 to TRBJ1-5; D gene ambiguous. Germline V gene data show CDR1 as MDHEN and CDR2 as SYDVKM. The CDR3 runs to 15 residues. The V end lost 4 bases, the J end lost 3 bases, and 13 bases lay between the germline ends. CDR3 sequence: CASSSGGPFNQPQHF. DNA of the CDR3: TGTGCCAGCAGTTCGGGCGGGCCCTTCAATCAGCCCCAGCATTTT.